The rows below give T cell receptor beta chains drawn from one sample of a study of T cell clones after liver transplantation. Data came from immunoSEQ multiplex PCR; TCRdb stores just in-frame clones and leaves some out. The table has tens of thousands of clones, about 92% seen once. The sequenced sample was CD4+ T cells from blood, obtained before liver transplant. These receptors all stem from a human donor who received a liver transplant. The CDR3 runs from the conserved cysteine through the conserved F or W. A D gene is named only where the DNA matches it firmly. The listing skips clone size in some rows; elsewhere it reads once, few, many or a size class.

D gene: -; V gene: TRBV20-1; J gene: TRBJ2-5; clone size: -; CDR3 protein: CRGDYQETQYF; CDR3 DNA: TGCAGGGGGGACTACCAAGAGACCCAGTACTTC
D gene: -; V gene: TRBV14; J gene: TRBJ1-1; clone size: -; CDR3 protein: CASSQGRNTEAFF; CDR3 DNA: TGTGCCAGCAGCCAGGGACGGAACACTGAAGCTTTCTTT
D gene: -; V gene: TRBV5-1; J gene: TRBJ1-5; clone size: -; CDR3 protein: CASKRDTGSNQPQHF; CDR3 DNA: TGCGCCAGTAAACGGGACACGGGGAGCAATCAGCCCCAGCATTTT
D gene: TRBD2; V gene: TRBV28; J gene: TRBJ2-1; clone size: -; CDR3 protein: CASKGGSGNSNEQFF; CDR3 DNA: TGTGCCAGCAAGGGAGGTAGCGGGAACTCCAATGAGCAGTTCTTC
D gene: -; V gene: TRBV4-2; J gene: TRBJ2-2; clone size: -; CDR3 protein: CASSPWSGEEGGELFF; CDR3 DNA: TGTGCCAGCAGCCCATGGTCGGGGGAAGAGGGCGGGGAGCTGTTTTTT
D gene: TRBD2; V gene: TRBV5-1; J gene: TRBJ2-5; clone size: -; CDR3 protein: CASSTGLAGEETQYF; CDR3 DNA: TGCGCCAGCAGCACGGGACTAGCGGGAGAAGAGACCCAGTACTTC
D gene: -; V gene: TRBV7-2; J gene: TRBJ1-3; clone size: -; CDR3 protein: CASSPRGLRSSGNTIYF; CDR3 DNA: TGTGCCAGCAGCCCGAGAGGGCTACGGAGCTCTGGAAACACCATATATTTT
D gene: TRBD2; V gene: TRBV15; J gene: TRBJ2-3; clone size: -; CDR3 protein: CATSRPGTIDTQYF; CDR3 DNA: TGTGCCACCAGCAGACCTGGGACTATAGATACGCAGTATTTT
D gene: -; V gene: TRBV18; J gene: TRBJ1-2; clone size: -; CDR3 protein: CASSPTPDSNYGYTF; CDR3 DNA: TGTGCCAGCTCACCAACTCCAGACTCTAACTATGGCTACACCTTC
D gene: -; V gene: TRBV6-5; J gene: TRBJ2-5; clone size: -; CDR3 protein: CASNRGGYQETQYF; CDR3 DNA: TGTGCCAGCAACAGAGGAGGGTACCAAGAGACCCAGTACTTC
D gene: -; V gene: TRBV6-1; J gene: TRBJ1-5; clone size: -; CDR3 protein: CASSEFGPSEPQHF; CDR3 DNA: TGTGCCAGCAGTGAATTTGGCCCGAGTGAGCCCCAGCATTTT
D gene: TRBD1; V gene: TRBV5-1; J gene: TRBJ2-1; clone size: once; CDR3 protein: CASTLEDRELNEQFF; CDR3 DNA: TGCGCCTCAACCTTAGAGGACAGGGAACTCAATGAGCAGTTCTTC
D gene: -; V gene: TRBV5-6; J gene: TRBJ2-6; clone size: -; CDR3 protein: CASSSLGGANVLTF; CDR3 DNA: TGTGCCAGCAGCTCCCTCGGTGGGGCCAACGTCCTGACTTTC
D gene: TRBD2; V gene: TRBV30; J gene: TRBJ2-5; clone size: -; CDR3 protein: CAWSVLLAGRGTQYF; CDR3 DNA: TGTGCCTGGAGTGTATTACTAGCGGGACGTGGGACCCAGTACTTC
D gene: -; V gene: TRBV6-5; J gene: TRBJ1-5; clone size: -; CDR3 protein: CASSLDALSNQPQHF; CDR3 DNA: TGTGCCAGCAGCCTCGACGCGCTTAGCAATCAGCCCCAGCATTTT
D gene: TRBD1; V gene: TRBV5-4; J gene: TRBJ2-7; clone size: -; CDR3 protein: CASSLGTGPSYEQYF; CDR3 DNA: TGTGCCAGCAGCTTAGGGACAGGGCCCTCCTACGAGCAGTACTTC
D gene: TRBD2; V gene: TRBV29-1; J gene: TRBJ2-1; clone size: -; CDR3 protein: CSVGGVQIAGGSAQFF; CDR3 DNA: TGCAGCGTTGGAGGTGTGCAAATAGCGGGGGGTAGTGCGCAGTTCTTC
D gene: TRBD1; V gene: TRBV28; J gene: TRBJ1-1; clone size: -; CDR3 protein: CASRLILPTGKTEAFF; CDR3 DNA: TGTGCCAGCCGCCTTATACTACCGACAGGGAAGACTGAAGCTTTCTTT
D gene: -; V gene: TRBV18; J gene: TRBJ1-3; clone size: -; CDR3 protein: CASSPKSPGNTIYF; CDR3 DNA: TGTGCCAGCTCACCTAAGTCCCCTGGAAACACCATATATTTT
D gene: -; V gene: TRBV6-1; J gene: TRBJ2-1; clone size: -; CDR3 protein: CASSDSSPTVEQFF; CDR3 DNA: TGTGCCAGCAGTGATTCTAGTCCCACTGTGGAGCAGTTCTTC
D gene: -; V gene: TRBV11-2; J gene: TRBJ1-2; clone size: -; CDR3 protein: CASSLSQSVGYTF; CDR3 DNA: TGTGCCAGCAGCTTAAGTCAGAGCGTGGGCTACACCTTC
D gene: -; V gene: TRBV5-1; J gene: TRBJ2-3; clone size: -; CDR3 protein: CASSGSGTLTDTQYF; CDR3 DNA: TGCGCCAGCAGCGGATCCGGGACCCTCACAGATACGCAGTATTTT
D gene: -; V gene: TRBV7-9; J gene: TRBJ1-1; clone size: -; CDR3 protein: CASSFGGASTEAFF; CDR3 DNA: TGTGCCAGCAGCTTCGGAGGGGCGAGCACTGAAGCTTTCTTT
D gene: TRBD1; V gene: TRBV5-6; J gene: TRBJ2-7; clone size: -; CDR3 protein: CASRWAVTGGPYEQYF; CDR3 DNA: TGTGCCAGCAGATGGGCGGTGACAGGGGGCCCCTACGAGCAGTACTTC
D gene: -; V gene: TRBV7-9; J gene: TRBJ2-5; clone size: -; CDR3 protein: CASSEPGSQETQYF; CDR3 DNA: TGTGCCAGCAGCGAACCGGGGTCTCAAGAGACCCAGTACTTC
D gene: -; V gene: TRBV7-6; J gene: TRBJ2-2; clone size: once; CDR3 protein: CASSLGPDTGELFF; CDR3 DNA: TGTGCCAGCAGCTTAGGGCCGGACACCGGGGAGCTGTTTTTT
D gene: TRBD1; V gene: TRBV19; J gene: TRBJ2-5; clone size: -; CDR3 protein: CASTRTGVSAGETQYF; CDR3 DNA: TGTGCCAGTACAAGGACAGGGGTATCCGCGGGGGAGACCCAGTACTTC
D gene: TRBD1; V gene: TRBV5-6; J gene: TRBJ1-4; clone size: once; CDR3 protein: CASSLPRQGGGEKLFF; CDR3 DNA: TGTGCCAGCAGCCTCCCTCGACAGGGGGGCGGTGAAAAACTGTTTTTT
D gene: TRBD2; V gene: TRBV7-2; J gene: TRBJ2-3; clone size: -; CDR3 protein: CASSLEASGRAQYF; CDR3 DNA: TGTGCCAGCAGCTTAGAGGCTAGCGGGAGAGCGCAGTATTTT
D gene: TRBD1; V gene: TRBV6-1; J gene: TRBJ1-1; clone size: -; CDR3 protein: CASSAGQGWTEAFF; CDR3 DNA: TGTGCCAGCAGTGCGGGACAGGGATGGACTGAAGCTTTCTTT
D gene: -; V gene: TRBV7-2; J gene: TRBJ2-2; clone size: few; CDR3 protein: CASSPFTGELFF; CDR3 DNA: TGTGCCAGCAGCCCTTTCACCGGGGAGCTGTTTTTT
D gene: -; V gene: TRBV4-2; J gene: TRBJ2-1; clone size: -; CDR3 protein: CASSRGAVGNNEQFF; CDR3 DNA: TGTGCCAGCAGCCGAGGGGCGGTCGGAAACAATGAGCAGTTCTTC
D gene: TRBD2; V gene: TRBV27; J gene: TRBJ2-1; clone size: once; CDR3 protein: CASSPGLANYNEQFF; CDR3 DNA: TGTGCCAGCAGCCCCGGACTAGCGAACTACAATGAGCAGTTCTTC
D gene: TRBD2; V gene: TRBV19; J gene: TRBJ2-5; clone size: -; CDR3 protein: CASSIAGTSGQETQYF; CDR3 DNA: TGTGCCAGTAGTATAGCAGGAACTAGCGGCCAAGAGACCCAGTACTTC
D gene: -; V gene: TRBV2; J gene: TRBJ1-5; clone size: once; CDR3 protein: CASSVRELGQPQHF; CDR3 DNA: TGTGCCAGCAGTGTAAGAGAACTGGGCCAGCCCCAGCATTTT
D gene: -; V gene: TRBV7-8; J gene: TRBJ1-3; clone size: -; CDR3 protein: CASSSNPGNTIYF; CDR3 DNA: TGTGCCAGCAGCTCAAACCCTGGAAACACCATATATTTT
D gene: -; V gene: TRBV6-1; J gene: TRBJ2-3; clone size: once; CDR3 protein: CASSVIADTDTQYF; CDR3 DNA: TGTGCCAGCAGTGTGATAGCGGACACAGATACGCAGTATTTT
D gene: TRBD2; V gene: TRBV4-2; J gene: TRBJ2-5; clone size: -; CDR3 protein: CASSQVGGSGQETQYF; CDR3 DNA: TGTGCCAGCAGCCAAGTAGGCGGGAGTGGCCAAGAGACCCAGTACTTC
D gene: -; V gene: TRBV23-1; J gene: TRBJ2-1; clone size: -; CDR3 protein: CASSQGSYSYNEQFF; CDR3 DNA: TGCGCCAGCAGTCAGGGCAGCTACTCCTACAATGAGCAGTTCTTC
D gene: -; V gene: TRBV5-1; J gene: TRBJ2-5; clone size: -; CDR3 protein: CASTLAAGGGTQYF; CDR3 DNA: TGCGCCAGCACTCTCGCGGCCGGGGGCGGGACCCAGTACTTC
D gene: -; V gene: TRBV19; J gene: TRBJ2-7; clone size: -; CDR3 protein: CASSMTGLQEYEQYF; CDR3 DNA: TGTGCCAGTAGTATGACAGGACTCCAGGAATACGAGCAGTACTTC
D gene: -; V gene: TRBV7-2; J gene: TRBJ2-3; clone size: once; CDR3 protein: CASSFQRDWNADTQYF; CDR3 DNA: TGTGCCAGCAGCTTTCAGAGGGACTGGAATGCAGATACGCAGTATTTT
D gene: TRBD2; V gene: TRBV5-1; J gene: TRBJ2-5; clone size: -; CDR3 protein: CASSLGLAGDETQYF; CDR3 DNA: TGCGCCAGCAGCTTGGGCCTAGCGGGAGATGAGACCCAGTACTTC
D gene: TRBD1; V gene: TRBV4-2; J gene: TRBJ2-5; clone size: -; CDR3 protein: CASSQESIGTGAQETQYF; CDR3 DNA: TGTGCCAGCAGCCAAGAGTCCATCGGGACAGGAGCCCAAGAGACCCAGTACTTC
D gene: TRBD2; V gene: TRBV4-3; J gene: TRBJ2-1; clone size: -; CDR3 protein: CASSQDPLAGVGWNEQFF; CDR3 DNA: TGCGCCAGCAGCCAAGACCCCCTAGCGGGAGTGGGTTGGAATGAGCAGTTCTTC
D gene: TRBD2; V gene: TRBV7-2; J gene: TRBJ2-1; clone size: -; CDR3 protein: CASSPRLAGDLIEQFF; CDR3 DNA: TGTGCCAGCAGCCCCCGACTAGCGGGCGATCTTATAGAGCAGTTCTTC
D gene: -; V gene: TRBV15; J gene: TRBJ1-1; clone size: -; CDR3 protein: CATSMTVNTEAFF; CDR3 DNA: TGTGCCACCAGCATGACAGTGAACACTGAAGCTTTCTTT
D gene: -; V gene: TRBV28; J gene: TRBJ1-4; clone size: -; CDR3 protein: CASSWGTNEKLFF; CDR3 DNA: TGTGCCAGCAGTTGGGGAACTAATGAAAAACTGTTTTTT
D gene: TRBD1; V gene: TRBV11-3; J gene: TRBJ2-7; clone size: -; CDR3 protein: CASSFAPGQGSYEQYF; CDR3 DNA: TGTGCCAGCAGCTTTGCTCCGGGACAGGGATCCTACGAGCAGTACTTC
D gene: -; V gene: TRBV11-2; J gene: TRBJ2-7; clone size: -; CDR3 protein: CASSLAGYEQYF; CDR3 DNA: TGTGCCAGCAGCTTAGCAGGTTACGAGCAGTACTTC
D gene: -; V gene: TRBV11-2; J gene: TRBJ2-1; clone size: -; CDR3 protein: CASSLASGLGYEQFF; CDR3 DNA: TGTGCCAGCAGCTTAGCCAGCGGGCTGGGGTATGAGCAGTTCTTC
D gene: -; V gene: TRBV9; J gene: TRBJ2-3; clone size: -; CDR3 protein: CASSVAVGTDTQYF; CDR3 DNA: TGTGCCAGCAGCGTCGCAGTGGGCACAGATACGCAGTATTTT
D gene: TRBD2; V gene: TRBV5-1; J gene: TRBJ2-7; clone size: -; CDR3 protein: CASSKGGSGGLYEQYF; CDR3 DNA: TGCGCCAGCAGCAAAGGGGGGAGCGGGGGCCTCTACGAGCAGTACTTC
D gene: -; V gene: TRBV6-1; J gene: TRBJ1-5; clone size: -; CDR3 protein: CASSEAGWNQPQHF; CDR3 DNA: TGTGCCAGCAGTGAAGCGGGGTGGAATCAGCCCCAGCATTTT
D gene: -; V gene: TRBV15; J gene: TRBJ1-5; clone size: -; CDR3 protein: CATSRDRAGNQPQHF; CDR3 DNA: TGTGCCACCAGCAGAGATCGGGCGGGGAATCAGCCCCAGCATTTT